A selection of T cell receptor beta chains follows, all from one sample in a study of T cells in Graves' hyperthyroidism and ophthalmopathy. TCRdb redid the calling of the multiplex PCR reads with MiXCR, one entry per CDR3 protein. The sample has approximately 590,000 distinct CDR3 sequences, 15% to 18% seen once; the top ten hold under 8%. Sample: blood. The source of these receptors is a woman younger than 45 with Graves' hyperthyroidism. The conserved cysteine and the conserved F or W are not part of the CDR3 here.

v_gene	j_gene	CDR3aa
TRBV7-2	TRBJ2-7	ASSLVSTPYEQY
TRBV2	TRBJ2-3	ASSPNPPTDTQY
TRBV6-1	TRBJ1-6	ASSRGRDRSPLH
TRBV12-3/TRBV12-4	TRBJ1-2	ASSLSVGGYT
TRBV20-1	TRBJ2-1	SAPETSSNEQF
TRBV11-2	TRBJ2-7	ASSLDQGSGIPYEQY
TRBV9	TRBJ2-5	ASSVLENSGSVETQY
TRBV15	TRBJ2-2	ATRPVGNTGELF
TRBV6-1	TRBJ1-2	ASIAGTGDGYT
TRBV20-1	TRBJ2-3	SARDIRLGSGTDTQY
TRBV13	TRBJ2-1	ASSLEGRGLGAEQF